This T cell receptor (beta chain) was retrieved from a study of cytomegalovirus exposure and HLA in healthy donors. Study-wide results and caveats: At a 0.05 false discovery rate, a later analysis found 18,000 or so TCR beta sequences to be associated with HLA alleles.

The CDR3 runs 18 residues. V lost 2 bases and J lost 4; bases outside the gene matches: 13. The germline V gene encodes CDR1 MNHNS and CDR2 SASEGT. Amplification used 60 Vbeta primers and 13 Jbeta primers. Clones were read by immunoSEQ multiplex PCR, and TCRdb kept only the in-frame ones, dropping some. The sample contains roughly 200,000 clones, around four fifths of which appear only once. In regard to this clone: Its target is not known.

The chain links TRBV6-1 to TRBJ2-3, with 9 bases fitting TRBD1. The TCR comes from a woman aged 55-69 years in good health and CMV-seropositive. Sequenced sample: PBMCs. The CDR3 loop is CASSEMFRWTGVSDTQYF. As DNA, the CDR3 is TGTGCCAGCAGTGAAATGTTCCGCTGGACAGGGGTATCAGATACGCAGTATTTT.